The rows below give T cell receptor beta chains drawn from one sample of a study of shared clonotypes between healthy human individuals. TCRdb's table, derived via immunoSEQ multiplex PCR, lists solely in-frame clones and lacks some. The data contain fewer than 2.5 million clones, roughly 93% of them singletons. Source material: naive CD4+ T cells from PBMCs. Source of these receptors: a man aged 18 to 29 in good health. Some clones in this sample may be carry-over from other donors' samples. CDR3s include the opening cysteine and the closing phenylalanine or tryptophan. Each record gives: clone size, D gene, V gene, J gene, CDR3 protein, CDR3 DNA. D genes are given only for firm matches. Size is omitted from some rows. Given values are once, few, many or a class for expanded clones.

NA	NA	TRBV7-2	TRBJ2-7	CASSRYRDPANEQYF	TGTGCCAGCAGCCGATACCGGGACCCCGCGAACGAGCAGTACTTC
NA	NA	TRBV5-5	TRBJ2-5	CASSSLGGTQYF	TGTGCCAGCAGCTCCCTTGGGGGGACCCAGTACTTC
NA	NA	TRBV6-5	TRBJ1-1	CASSKSRANTEAFF	TGTGCCAGCAGCAAAAGCCGGGCCAACACTGAAGCTTTCTTT
NA	NA	TRBV2	TRBJ1-2	CASSETDSKRYGYTF	TGTGCCAGCAGTGAAACGGACAGTAAGCGCTATGGCTACACCTTC
NA	NA	TRBV4-1	TRBJ2-3	CASSQKGSSTDTQYF	TGCGCCAGCAGCCAAAAGGGGTCAAGCACAGATACGCAGTATTTT
NA	NA	TRBV9	TRBJ2-1	CASSKRVIKVRGDGSYNEQFF	TGTGCCAGCAGCAAACGGGTCATTAAGGTTAGGGGTGACGGCTCCTACAATGAGCAGTTCTTC
NA	NA	TRBV6-5	TRBJ2-7	CASKRGASYEQYF	TGTGCCAGCAAAAGGGGCGCATCCTACGAGCAGTACTTC
NA	TRBD2	TRBV5-1	TRBJ2-1	CASSSLAGVNEQFF	TGCGCCAGCAGCTCGTTAGCGGGAGTCAATGAGCAGTTCTTC
once	NA	TRBV18	TRBJ2-7	CASSPGTRQYEQYF	TGTGCCAGCTCACCCGGGACACGACAATACGAGCAGTACTTC
NA	TRBD2	TRBV30	TRBJ2-1	CAWSVREGPYNEQFF	TGTGCCTGGAGTGTCCGGGAGGGACCCTACAATGAGCAGTTCTTC
NA	NA	TRBV28	TRBJ2-2	CASSLLTGELFF	TGTGCCAGCAGTTTATTAACGGGAGAGCTGTTTTTT
NA	TRBD2	TRBV5-1	TRBJ2-3	CASSWASGHTDTQYF	TGCGCCAGCAGCTGGGCTAGCGGACACACAGATACGCAGTATTTT
NA	NA	TRBV29-1	TRBJ2-7	CSAVDRTYYEQYF	TGCAGCGCAGTCGACAGGACTTACTACGAGCAGTACTTC
once	NA	TRBV19	TRBJ2-5	CASSNAGETQYF	TGTGCCAGTAGTAATGCGGGAGAGACCCAGTACTTC
NA	NA	TRBV6-1	TRBJ1-1	CASREYIGSTEAFF	TGTGCCAGCAGGGAGTACATCGGGAGCACTGAAGCTTTCTTT
NA	TRBD1	TRBV6-5	TRBJ1-2	CASSYNIRQGQGGYTF	TGTGCCAGCAGTTACAACATTAGACAGGGCCAAGGGGGCTACACCTTC
NA	TRBD2	TRBV7-9	TRBJ2-5	CASSLVGLAGMETQYF	TGTGCCAGCAGCTTAGTGGGGCTAGCGGGAATGGAGACCCAGTACTTC
once	TRBD2	TRBV6-1	TRBJ2-1	CASSEGTSGRGSYNEQFF	TGTGCCAGCAGTGAAGGGACTAGCGGGAGAGGTTCCTACAATGAGCAGTTCTTC
NA	NA	TRBV7-6	TRBJ2-2	CASSLDVRVTGELFF	TGTGCCAGCAGCTTAGACGTCAGGGTAACCGGGGAGCTGTTTTTT
NA	NA	TRBV28	TRBJ1-2	CASSLVDYGYTF	TGTGCCAGCAGTTTAGTCGACTATGGCTACACCTTC
NA	NA	TRBV30	TRBJ1-1	CAWSDGASKILPIMNTEAFF	TGTGCCTGGAGTGACGGGGCGTCAAAGATATTACCCATTATGAACACTGAAGCTTTCTTT
once	TRBD1	TRBV14	TRBJ1-4	CASSLTGETNEKLFF	TGTGCCAGCAGCCTAACAGGGGAGACTAATGAAAAACTGTTTTTT
NA	TRBD1	TRBV7-9	TRBJ1-5	CASSPGQYGNQPQHF	TGTGCCAGCAGCCCGGGACAGTATGGCAATCAGCCCCAGCATTTT
NA	NA	TRBV5-5	TRBJ1-1	CASSFRISIGGGTEAFF	TGTGCCAGCAGCTTTCGAATATCAATAGGGGGAGGCACTGAAGCTTTCTTT
NA	NA	TRBV6-6	TRBJ2-7	CASKSYEQYF	TGTGCCAGCAAGTCCTACGAGCAGTACTTC
NA	NA	TRBV28	TRBJ2-5	CASSLAGARQETQYF	TGTGCCAGCAGTTTAGCGGGGGCCCGGCAAGAGACCCAGTACTTC
NA	TRBD2	TRBV9	TRBJ2-5	CASSVAGTSGQETQYF	TGTGCCAGCAGCGTCGCCGGTACTAGCGGACAAGAGACCCAGTACTTC
NA	TRBD2	TRBV5-1	TRBJ2-1	CASSLRETGRNEQFF	TGCGCCAGCAGCTTGAGGGAGACCGGGAGGAATGAGCAGTTCTTC
NA	NA	TRBV4-2	TRBJ2-1	CASSQESQWPYNEQFF	TGTGCCAGCAGCCAAGAATCCCAGTGGCCCTACAATGAGCAGTTCTTC
NA	TRBD1	TRBV28	TRBJ2-4	CASRTPGQGKNIQYF	TGTGCCAGCAGAACCCCGGGACAGGGCAAAAACATTCAGTACTTC
NA	NA	TRBV28	TRBJ1-2	CASSFESRTHGYTF	TGTGCCAGCAGTTTCGAAAGCAGGACCCATGGCTACACCTTC